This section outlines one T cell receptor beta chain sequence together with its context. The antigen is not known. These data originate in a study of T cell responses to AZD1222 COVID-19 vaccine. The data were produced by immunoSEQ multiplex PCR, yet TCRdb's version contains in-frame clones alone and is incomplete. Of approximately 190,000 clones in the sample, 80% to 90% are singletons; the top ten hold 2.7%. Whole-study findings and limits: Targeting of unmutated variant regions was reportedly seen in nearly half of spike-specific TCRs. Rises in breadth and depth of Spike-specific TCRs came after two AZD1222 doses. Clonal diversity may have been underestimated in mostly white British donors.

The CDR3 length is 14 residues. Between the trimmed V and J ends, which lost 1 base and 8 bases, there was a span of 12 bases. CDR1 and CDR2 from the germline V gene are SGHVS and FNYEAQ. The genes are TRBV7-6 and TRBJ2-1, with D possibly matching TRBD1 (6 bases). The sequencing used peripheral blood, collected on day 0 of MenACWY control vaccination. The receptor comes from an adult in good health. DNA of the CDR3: TGTGCCAGCAGCTTAGGACAGGAGTACGATGAGCAGTTCTTC. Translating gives CASSLGQEYDEQFF.